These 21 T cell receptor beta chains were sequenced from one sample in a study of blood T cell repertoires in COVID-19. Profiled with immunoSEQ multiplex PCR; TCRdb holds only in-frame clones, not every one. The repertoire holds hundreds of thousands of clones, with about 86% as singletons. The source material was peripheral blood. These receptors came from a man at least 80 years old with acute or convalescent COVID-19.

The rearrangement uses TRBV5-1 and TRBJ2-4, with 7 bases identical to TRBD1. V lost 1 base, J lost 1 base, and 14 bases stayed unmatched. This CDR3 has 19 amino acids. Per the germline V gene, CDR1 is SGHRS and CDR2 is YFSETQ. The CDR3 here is CASSLRPGGTGSAKNIQYF. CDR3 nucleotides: TGCGCCAGCAGCTTGAGGCCAGGGGGAACAGGGTCTGCCAAAAACATTCAGTACTTC.

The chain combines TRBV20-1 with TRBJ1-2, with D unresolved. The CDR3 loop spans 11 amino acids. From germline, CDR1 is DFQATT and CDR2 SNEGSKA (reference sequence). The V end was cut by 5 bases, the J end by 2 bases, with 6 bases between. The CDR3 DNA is TGCAGTGCTGCGGGGAACTATGGCTACACCTTC. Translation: CSAAGNYGYTF.

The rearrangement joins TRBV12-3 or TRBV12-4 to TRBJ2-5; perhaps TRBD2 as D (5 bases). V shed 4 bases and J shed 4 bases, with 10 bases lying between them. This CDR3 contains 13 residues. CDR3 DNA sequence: TGTGCCAGCAGTTCGAGGAGGAGAGAGACCCAGTACTTC. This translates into CASSSRRRETQYF.

The CDR3 protein is CASSPSRDTAYEQYF. The CDR3 DNA reads TGTGCCAGCAGCCCGAGCCGGGACACCGCCTACGAGCAGTACTTC. The genes are TRBV9 and TRBJ2-7, with D possibly matching TRBD1 (6 bases). V lost 4 bases, J lost 2 bases, and 16 bases lay in between. The CDR3 extends over 15 amino acids. CDR1 is SGDLS and CDR2 is YYNGEE in the germline V gene.

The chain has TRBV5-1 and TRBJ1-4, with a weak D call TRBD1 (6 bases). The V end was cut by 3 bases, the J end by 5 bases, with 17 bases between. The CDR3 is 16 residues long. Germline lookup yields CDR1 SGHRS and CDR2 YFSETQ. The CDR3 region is CASSWGRTEGNEKLFF. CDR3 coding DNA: TGCGCCAGCAGCTGGGGACGGACAGAGGGCAATGAAAAACTGTTTTTT.

As DNA, the CDR3 is TGTGCCTGGAGTGACAACTACGAGCAGTACTTC. It specifies CAWSDNYEQYF. The rearrangement uses TRBV30 and TRBJ2-7; D remains unclear. This CDR3 spans 11 amino acids. Germline V gene data show CDR1 as GTSNPN and CDR2 as SVGIG (reference sequence). V lost 1 base and J lost 3, with 4 bases in between.

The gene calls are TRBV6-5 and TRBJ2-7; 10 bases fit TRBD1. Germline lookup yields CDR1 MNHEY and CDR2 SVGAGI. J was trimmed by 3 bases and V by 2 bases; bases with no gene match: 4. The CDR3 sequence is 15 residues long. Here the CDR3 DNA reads TGTGCCAGCAGTTACAGGGACAGGGGATACTACGAGCAGTACTTC. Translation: CASSYRDRGYYEQYF.

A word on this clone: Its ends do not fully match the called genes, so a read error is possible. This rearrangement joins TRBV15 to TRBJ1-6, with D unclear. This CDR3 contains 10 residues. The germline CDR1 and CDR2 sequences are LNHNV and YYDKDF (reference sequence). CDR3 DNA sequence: TGTGCCACAAGCCAGGCTTTCAAAGCCTTT. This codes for CATSQAFKAF.

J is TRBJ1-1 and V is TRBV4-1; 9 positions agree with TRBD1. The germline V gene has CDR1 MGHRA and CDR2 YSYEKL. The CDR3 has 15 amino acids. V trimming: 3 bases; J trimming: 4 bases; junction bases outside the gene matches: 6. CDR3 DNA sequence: TGCGCCAGCAGCCATATAGGACAGGGGTCCACTGAAGCTTTCTTT. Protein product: CASSHIGQGSTEAFF.

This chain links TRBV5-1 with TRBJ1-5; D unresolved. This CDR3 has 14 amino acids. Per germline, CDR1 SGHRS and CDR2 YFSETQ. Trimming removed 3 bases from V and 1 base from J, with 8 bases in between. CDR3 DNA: TGCGCCAGCAGCTCTGGCAGGAGCAATCAGCCCCAGCATTTT. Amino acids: CASSSGRSNQPQHF.

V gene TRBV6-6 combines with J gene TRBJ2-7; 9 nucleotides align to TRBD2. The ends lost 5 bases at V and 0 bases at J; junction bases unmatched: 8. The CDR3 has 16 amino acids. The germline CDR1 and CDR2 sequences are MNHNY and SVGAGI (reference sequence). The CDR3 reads CASSRAGGRASYEQYF. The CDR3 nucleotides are TGTGCCAGCAGTCGTGCGGGAGGGCGGGCCTCCTACGAGCAGTACTTC.

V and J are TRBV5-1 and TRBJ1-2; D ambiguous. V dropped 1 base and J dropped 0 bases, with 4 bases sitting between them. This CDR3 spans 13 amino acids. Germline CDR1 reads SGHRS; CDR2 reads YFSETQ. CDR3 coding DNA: TGCGCCAGCAGCTTGCGTGCTAACTATGGCTACACCTTC. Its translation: CASSLRANYGYTF.

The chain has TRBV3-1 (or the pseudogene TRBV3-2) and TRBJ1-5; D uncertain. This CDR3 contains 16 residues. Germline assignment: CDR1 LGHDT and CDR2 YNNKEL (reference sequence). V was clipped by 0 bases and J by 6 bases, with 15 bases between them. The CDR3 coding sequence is TGTGCCAGCAGCCAAGAACCCGGAGGGTTGGTTCAGCCCCAGCATTTT. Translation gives CASSQEPGGLVQPQHF.

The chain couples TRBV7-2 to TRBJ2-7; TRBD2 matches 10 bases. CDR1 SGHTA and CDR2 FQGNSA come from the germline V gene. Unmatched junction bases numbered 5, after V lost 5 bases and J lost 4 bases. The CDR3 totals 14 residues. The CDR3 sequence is CASSRGLARYEQYF. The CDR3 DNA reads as TGTGCCAGCAGCCGGGGACTAGCGCGGTACGAGCAGTACTTC. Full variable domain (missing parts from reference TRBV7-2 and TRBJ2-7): GAGVSQSPSNKVTEKGKDVELRCDPISGHTALYWYRQSLGQGLEFLIYFQGNSAPDKSGLPSDRFSAERTGGSVSTLTIQRTQQEDSAVYLCASSRGLARYEQYFGPGTRLTVT.

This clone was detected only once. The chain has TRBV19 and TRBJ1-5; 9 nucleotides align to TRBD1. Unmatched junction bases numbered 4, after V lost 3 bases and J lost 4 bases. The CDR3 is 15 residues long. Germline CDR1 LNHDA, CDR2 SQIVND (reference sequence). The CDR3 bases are TGTGCCAGTAGTATCGGGACAGGGTGGAATCAGCCCCAGCATTTT. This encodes CASSIGTGWNQPQHF.

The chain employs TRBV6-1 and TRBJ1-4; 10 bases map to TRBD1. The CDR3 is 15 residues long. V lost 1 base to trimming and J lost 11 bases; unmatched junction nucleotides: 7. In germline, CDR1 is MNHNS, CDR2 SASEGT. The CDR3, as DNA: TGTGCCAGCAGTGAAGGGGGGACAGGGGCCAACAAACTGTTTTTT. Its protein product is CASSEGGTGANKLFF.

The CDR3 spells CATSDSATSGRANTQYF. Written as DNA, the CDR3 is TGTGCCACCAGTGATTCAGCAACTAGCGGGAGGGCCAATACGCAGTATTTT. The chain is built from TRBV24-1 and TRBJ2-3, with 13 bases lining up with TRBD2. Per germline, CDR1 KGHDR and CDR2 SFDVKD. Trimming removed 2 bases from V and 7 bases from J; junction bases left unmatched: 8. The CDR3 loop spans 17 amino acids.

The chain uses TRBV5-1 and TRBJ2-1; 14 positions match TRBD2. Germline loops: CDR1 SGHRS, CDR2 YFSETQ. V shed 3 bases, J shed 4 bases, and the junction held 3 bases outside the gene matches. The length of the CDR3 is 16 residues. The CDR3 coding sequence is TGCGCCAGCAGCTCGACTAGCGGGGGGGCGTACAATGAGCAGTTCTTC. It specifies CASSSTSGGAYNEQFF. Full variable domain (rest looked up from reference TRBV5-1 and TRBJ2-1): KAGVTQTPRYLIKTRGQQVTLSCSPISGHRSVSWYQQTPGQGLQFLFEYFSETQRNKGNFPGRFSGRQFSNSRSEMNVSTLELGDSALYLCASSSTSGGAYNEQFFGPGTRLTVL.

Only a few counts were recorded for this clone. CDR3: CASSFPLQGELNTEAFF. DNA for the CDR3: TGTGCCAGCAGCTTCCCGCTACAGGGGGAACTGAACACTGAAGCTTTCTTT. This chain connects TRBV5-6 to TRBJ1-1; 8 bases match TRBD1. This CDR3 region has 17 residues. Germline CDR1 SGHDT, CDR2 YYEEEE. V gave up 2 bases and J gave up 0 bases; unmatched junction bases: 9. The entire variable domain, with the rest obtained from reference TRBV5-6 and TRBJ1-1, is as follows: DAGVTQSPTHLIKTRGQQVTLRCSPKSGHDTVSWYQQALGQGPQFIFQYYEEEERQRGNFPDRFSGHQFPNYSSELNVNALLLGDSALYLCASSFPLQGELNTEAFFGQGTRLTVV.

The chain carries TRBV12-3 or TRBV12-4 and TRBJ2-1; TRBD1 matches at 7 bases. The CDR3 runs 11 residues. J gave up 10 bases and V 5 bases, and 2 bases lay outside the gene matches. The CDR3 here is CASSMTGEQFF. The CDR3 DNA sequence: TGTGCCAGCAGTATGACAGGGGAGCAGTTCTTC.

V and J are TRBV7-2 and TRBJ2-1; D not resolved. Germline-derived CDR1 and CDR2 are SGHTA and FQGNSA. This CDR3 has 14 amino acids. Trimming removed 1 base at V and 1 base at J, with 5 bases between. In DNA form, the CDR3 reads TGTGCCAGCAGCTTAGTCGGGTCCTACAATGAGCAGTTCTTC. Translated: CASSLVGSYNEQFF.